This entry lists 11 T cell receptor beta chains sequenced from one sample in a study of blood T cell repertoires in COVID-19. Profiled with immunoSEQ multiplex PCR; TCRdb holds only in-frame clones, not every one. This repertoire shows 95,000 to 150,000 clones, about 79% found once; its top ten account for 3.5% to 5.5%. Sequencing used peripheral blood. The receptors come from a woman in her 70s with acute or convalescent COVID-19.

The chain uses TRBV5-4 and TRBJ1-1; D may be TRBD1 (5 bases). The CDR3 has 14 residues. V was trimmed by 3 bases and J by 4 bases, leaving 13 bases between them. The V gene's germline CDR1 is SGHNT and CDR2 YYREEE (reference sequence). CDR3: CASSWGGATTEAFF. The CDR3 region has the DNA TGTGCCAGCAGCTGGGGAGGGGCCACCACTGAAGCTTTCTTT.

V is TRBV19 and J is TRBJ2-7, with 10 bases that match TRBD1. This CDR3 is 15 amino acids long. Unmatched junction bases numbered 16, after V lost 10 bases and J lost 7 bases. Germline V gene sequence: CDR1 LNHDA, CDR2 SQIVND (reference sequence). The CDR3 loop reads CATSPLGTGVGEQYF. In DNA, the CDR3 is TGTGCCACCTCACCACTGGGGACAGGGGTAGGGGAGCAGTACTTC.

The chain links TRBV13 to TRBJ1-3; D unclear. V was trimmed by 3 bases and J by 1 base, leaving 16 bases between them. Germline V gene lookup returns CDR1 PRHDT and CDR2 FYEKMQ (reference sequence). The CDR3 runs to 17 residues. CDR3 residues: CASSFRATRESGNTIYF. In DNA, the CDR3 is TGTGCCAGCAGCTTCCGGGCGACTAGGGAGTCTGGAAACACCATATATTTT.

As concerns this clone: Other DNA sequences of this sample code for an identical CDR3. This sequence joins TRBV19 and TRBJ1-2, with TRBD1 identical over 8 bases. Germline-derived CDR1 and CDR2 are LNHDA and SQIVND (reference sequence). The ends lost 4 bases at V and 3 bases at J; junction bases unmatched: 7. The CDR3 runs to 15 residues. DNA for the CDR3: TGTGCCAGTAGTACCAGAGACAGGGGAGACTATGGCTACACCTTC. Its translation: CASSTRDRGDYGYTF.

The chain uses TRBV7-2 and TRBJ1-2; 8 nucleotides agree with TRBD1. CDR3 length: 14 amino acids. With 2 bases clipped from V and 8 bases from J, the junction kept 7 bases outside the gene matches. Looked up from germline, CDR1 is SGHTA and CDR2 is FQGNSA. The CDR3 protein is CASSLRQGYGGYTF. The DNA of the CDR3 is TGTGCCAGCAGCTTAAGACAGGGGTATGGAGGCTACACCTTC.

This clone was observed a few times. The CDR3 bases are TGCGCCAGCAGCAGGACAGGGACTGGAAACACCATATATTTT. It codes for CASSRTGTGNTIYF. V is TRBV4-3 and J is TRBJ1-3; 8 bases fit TRBD1. The CDR3 contains 14 residues. With 5 bases clipped from V and 2 bases from J, the junction kept 2 bases outside the gene matches. CDR1 and CDR2 from the germline V gene are LGHNA and YSLEER.

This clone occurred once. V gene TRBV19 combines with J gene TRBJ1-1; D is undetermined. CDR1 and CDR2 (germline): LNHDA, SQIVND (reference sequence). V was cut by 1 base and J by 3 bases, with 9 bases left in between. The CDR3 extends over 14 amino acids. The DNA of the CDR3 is TGTGCCAGTAGTATAGTTGTCTACGACACTGAAGCTTTCTTT. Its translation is CASSIVVYDTEAFF.

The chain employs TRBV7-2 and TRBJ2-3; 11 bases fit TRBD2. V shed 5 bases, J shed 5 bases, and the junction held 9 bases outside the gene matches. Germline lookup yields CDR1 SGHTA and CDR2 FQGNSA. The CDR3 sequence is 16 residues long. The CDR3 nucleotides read TGTGCCAGCAGCCCCCGTAGCGGGGGGGCTGGAGATACGCAGTATTTT. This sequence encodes CASSPRSGGAGDTQYF.

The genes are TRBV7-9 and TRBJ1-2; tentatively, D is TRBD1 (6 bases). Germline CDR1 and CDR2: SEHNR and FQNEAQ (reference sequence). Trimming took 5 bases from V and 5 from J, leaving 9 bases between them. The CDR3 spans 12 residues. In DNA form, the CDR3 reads TGTGCCAGCAGCGTCGGACAGTATGGCTACACCTTC. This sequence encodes CASSVGQYGYTF.

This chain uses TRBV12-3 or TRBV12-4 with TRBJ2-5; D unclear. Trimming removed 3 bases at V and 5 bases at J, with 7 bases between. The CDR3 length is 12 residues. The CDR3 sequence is CASSFSGETQYF. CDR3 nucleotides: TGTGCCAGCAGTTTCAGTGGTGAGACCCAGTACTTC.

The CDR3 DNA reads TGTGCCAGCAGCTTTACTGGGGGAAGGCAGGTGAGGGGGAGCTATGGCTACACCTTC. Translated: CASSFTGGRQVRGSYGYTF. The chain carries TRBV7-3 and TRBJ1-2; tentative D call: TRBD1 (6 bases). Germline V gives CDR1 SGHTA, CDR2 FQGTGA. V was cut by 3 bases and J by 4 bases, with 27 bases left in between. The CDR3 covers 19 residues.